A single sample is the source of the 13 T cell receptor beta chains below, sequenced in a study of T cell clonotyping in hematopoietic cell transplantation. Profiling relied on immunoSEQ multiplex PCR, and the TCRdb table lists in-frame clones only, not all of them. The top ten hold approximately 2% of the sample, which has roughly 37,000 clones, over 70% seen once. The specimen sequenced was peripheral blood mononuclear cells. These receptors were collected from a woman aged 40-49 years in good health. Some clones in this sample may be carry-over from other donors' samples.

The gene calls are TRBV2 and TRBJ2-7; TRBD1 matches 7 bases. CDR3 length: 12 residues. Trimming cost V 7 bases and J 5 bases; bases outside gene matches: 5. Germline CDR1 SNHLY, CDR2 FYNNEI. In DNA, the CDR3 is TGTGCCAGCATGGGACAGTCTAACGAGCAGTACTTC. It translates to CASMGQSNEQYF.

The rearrangement links TRBV11-2 to TRBJ1-2; no definite D call. This CDR3 has 12 amino acids. The germline CDR1 and CDR2 sequences are SGHAT and FQNNGV. Trimming left V 2 bases short and J 6 bases short, with 7 bases between. This CDR3 is CASSLRIDGYTF. The CDR3, as DNA: TGTGCCAGCAGCTTAAGGATAGATGGCTACACCTTC.

The chain uses TRBV6-1 and TRBJ2-5, with 7 bases fitting TRBD1. The CDR3 length is 15 residues. Losses at the gene ends were 8 bases for V and 5 bases for J; bases not matched to a gene: 14. Germline CDR1 and CDR2: MNHNS and SASEGT. Here the CDR3 DNA reads TGTGCCAGCCTAGCCCAGGGGGTAACAGCGGAGACCCAGTACTTC. This translates into CASLAQGVTAETQYF.

The chain carries TRBV7-8 and TRBJ2-6; a weak D match, TRBD2 (6 bases). V dropped 7 bases and J dropped 0 bases, with 16 bases sitting between them. CDR1 SGHVS and CDR2 FQNEAQ come from the germline V gene. CDR3 size: 17 residues. The CDR3 region has the DNA TGTGCCAGCACCATAACTTACGGGAGCTCTGGGGCCAACGTCCTGACTTTC. Residues: CASTITYGSSGANVLTF.

This sequence joins TRBV4-1 and TRBJ2-1; no clear D. The length of the CDR3 is 13 residues. Germline lookup yields CDR1 MGHRA and CDR2 YSYEKL. V dropped 3 bases and J dropped 4 bases, with 7 bases sitting between them. Here the CDR3 DNA reads TGCGCCAGCAGCCAGGTCCCTTACAATGAGCAGTTCTTC. The encoded protein is CASSQVPYNEQFF.

The V call is TRBV19, the J call TRBJ2-1; a weak D match, TRBD1 (6 bases). From germline, CDR1 is LNHDA and CDR2 SQIVND (reference sequence). V dropped 2 bases and J dropped 9 bases, with 23 bases sitting between them. The CDR3 has 17 amino acids. The CDR3 region has the DNA TGTGCCAGTAGTATATCGCAGGGGACCCCATTTCGCTCTGAGCAGTTCTTC. Its translation: CASSISQGTPFRSEQFF.

This clone was observed a handful of times. The chain carries TRBV18 and TRBJ1-4; no reliable D call. V was clipped by 3 bases and J by 4 bases, with 6 bases between them. Germline values: CDR1 KGHSH, CDR2 LQKENI. The CDR3 has 13 residues. The CDR3 coding sequence is TGTGCCAGCTCACCCGGGAATAATGAAAAACTGTTTTTT. Its translation: CASSPGNNEKLFF. The entire variable domain, with the rest obtained from reference TRBV18 and TRBJ1-4, is as follows: NAGVMQNPRHLVRRRGQEARLRCSPMKGHSHVYWYRQLPEEGLKFMVYLQKENIIDESGMPKERFSAEFPKEGPSILRIQQVVRGDSAAYFCASSPGNNEKLFFGSGTQLSVL.

This clone showed up just once. The chain employs TRBV6-6 and TRBJ1-3; tentative D call: TRBD1 (5 bases). There are 13 residues in the CDR3. Germline values: CDR1 MNHNY, CDR2 SVGAGI (reference sequence). The ends were cut back, 2 bases at V and 4 bases at J, with 6 bases in the middle. The CDR3 is CASSYGGGNTIYF. In DNA form, the CDR3 reads TGTGCCAGCAGTTACGGGGGAGGAAACACCATATATTTT.

This chain connects TRBV7-2 to TRBJ1-2; D unresolved. The ends were cut back, 5 bases at V and 2 bases at J, with 12 bases in the middle. Germline assignment: CDR1 SGHTA and CDR2 FQGNSA. The CDR3 loop spans 14 amino acids. The CDR3 region has the DNA TGTGCCAGCAGCGCCTCTACAGAAAACTATGGCTACACCTTC. This encodes CASSASTENYGYTF.

This clone was counted once. The chain uses TRBV7-3 and TRBJ2-5; TRBD1 might be the D (5 bases). With 5 bases removed from V and 0 bases from J, the gap between germline ends came to 13 bases. CDR1 is SGHTA, CDR2 FQGTGA, per germline. This CDR3 is 15 amino acids long. The CDR3 coding sequence is TGTGCCAGCAGCCAAATTAAAGGGGACCAAGAGACCCAGTACTTC. Its translation: CASSQIKGDQETQYF. Full variable domain (outside the CDR3, taken from reference TRBV7-3 and TRBJ2-5): GAGVSQTPSNKVTEKGKYVELRCDPISGHTALYWYRQSLGQGPEFLIYFQGTGAADDSGLPNDRFFAVRPEGSVSTLKIQRTERGDSAVYLCASSQIKGDQETQYFGPGTRLLVL.

The chain couples TRBV7-8 to TRBJ1-1; TRBD1 might be the D (5 bases). The germline V gene has CDR1 SGHVS and CDR2 FQNEAQ. V lost 2 bases and J 0 bases, leaving 10 bases between the germline ends. CDR3 length equals 15 residues. CDR3: CASSLRRGVNTEAFF. The CDR3 DNA follows: TGTGCCAGCAGCTTAAGAAGGGGAGTGAACACTGAAGCTTTCTTT.

This clone was picked up a small number of times. This sequence joins TRBV9 and TRBJ2-5; D perhaps matches TRBD2 (5 bases). Trimming took 3 bases from V and 5 from J, leaving 17 bases between them. The CDR3 is 15 residues long. Germline values: CDR1 SGDLS, CDR2 YYNGEE. CDR3 in DNA: TGTGCCAGCAGCGCAAGCCTAGGAGGTGCGGAGACCCAGTACTTC. This encodes CASSASLGGAETQYF.

This clone was recorded only once. The chain uses TRBV5-6 and TRBJ2-7, with D possibly TRBD1 on 6 matching bases. Trimming removed 3 bases from V and 0 bases from J, with 13 bases in between. CDR1 is SGHDT and CDR2 is YYEEEE in the germline V gene. The CDR3 loop spans 15 amino acids. The CDR3 DNA reads as TGTGCCAGCAGCTCCCAGGGGTCCCTCTCCTACGAGCAGTACTTC. Residues: CASSSQGSLSYEQYF.